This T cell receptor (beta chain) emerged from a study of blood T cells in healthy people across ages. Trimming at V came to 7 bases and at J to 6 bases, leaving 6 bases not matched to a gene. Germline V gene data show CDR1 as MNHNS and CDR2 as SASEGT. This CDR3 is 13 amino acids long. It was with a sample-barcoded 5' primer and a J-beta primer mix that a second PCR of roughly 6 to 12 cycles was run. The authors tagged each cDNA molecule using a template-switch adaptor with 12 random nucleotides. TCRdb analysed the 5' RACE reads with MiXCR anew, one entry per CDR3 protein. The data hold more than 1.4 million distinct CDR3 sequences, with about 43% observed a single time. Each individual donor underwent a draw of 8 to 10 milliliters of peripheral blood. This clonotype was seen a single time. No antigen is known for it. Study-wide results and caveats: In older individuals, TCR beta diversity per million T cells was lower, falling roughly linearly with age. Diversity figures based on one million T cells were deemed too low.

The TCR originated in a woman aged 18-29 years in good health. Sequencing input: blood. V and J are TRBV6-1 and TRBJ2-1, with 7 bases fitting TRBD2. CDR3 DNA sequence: TGTGCCAGCAAACAGCGGGGCCCCAATGAGCAGTTCTTC. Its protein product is CASKQRGPNEQFF.